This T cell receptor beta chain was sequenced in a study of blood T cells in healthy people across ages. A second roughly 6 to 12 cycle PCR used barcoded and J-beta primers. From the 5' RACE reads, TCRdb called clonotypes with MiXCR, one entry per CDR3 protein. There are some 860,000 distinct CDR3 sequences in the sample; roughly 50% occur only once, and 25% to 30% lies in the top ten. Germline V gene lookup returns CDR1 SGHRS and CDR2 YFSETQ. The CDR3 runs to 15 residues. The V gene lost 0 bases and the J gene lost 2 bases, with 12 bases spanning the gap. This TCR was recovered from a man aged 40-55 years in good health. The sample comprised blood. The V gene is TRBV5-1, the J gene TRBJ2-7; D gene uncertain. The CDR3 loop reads CASSLASSLAYEQYF. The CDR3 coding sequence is TGCGCCAGCAGCTTGGCCAGTTCCTTAGCCTACGAGCAGTACTTC.